This TCR beta chain derives from a study of cytomegalovirus exposure and HLA in healthy donors. Findings and limits, study-wide: For most subjects, TCR beta sequences were reported to predict HLA-A and HLA-B alleles with accuracy. Later on, an analysis showed TCR association rates differing by HLA locus, with DRB1 the most and HLA-C the fewest. The records held CMV serostatus as the only immune exposure information.

The length of the CDR3 is 15 residues. Germline CDR1 reads ENHRY; CDR2 reads SYGVKD. V trimming: 6 bases; J trimming: 1 base; junction bases outside the gene matches: 5. The primer mix had 60 Vbeta and 13 Jbeta primers. Profiling relied on immunoSEQ multiplex PCR, and the TCRdb table lists in-frame clones only, not all of them. Here the sample spans roughly 90,000 clones, roughly 82% being singletons. Concerning this clone itself: Antigen: not known.

This chain links TRBV10-3 with TRBJ2-2, with TRBD1 identical over 7 bases. This clonotype originated in a young man in good health and CMV-seropositive. The sequencing sample was made of PBMCs. The chain's CDR3 is CAISPGTENTGELFF. In nucleotides, the CDR3 is TGTGCCATCAGCCCCGGGACAGAGAACACCGGGGAGCTGTTTTTT.